This TCR beta chain was retrieved from a study of identical twins. Study-wide findings and caveats: Zero-insertion analyses might be partly confounded by invariant T cells like MAIT and iNKT. A cross-sectional statistical analysis, not follow-up of the same donors, supported the conclusions. Modeled out-of-frame TCR alpha sharing in monozygotic twins fell below observed levels. Beta out-of-frame sequences displayed a weaker excess of sharing between twins.

This clonotype has only a few counts. Antigen unknown. TCRdb independently ran MiXCR on the 5' RACE reads; one entry per CDR3 protein. This sample has around 1.7 million distinct CDR3 sequences, with around 29% found just once. After removal of 7 bases from V and 3 bases from J, the junction contained 9 bases not matched to a gene. The CDR3 is 16 amino acids. CDR1 and CDR2 (germline): MNHEY, SVGEGT. The sequenced sample was cord blood. The TCR sequence derives from a newborn girl in good health. The J gene is TRBJ2-1, the V gene TRBV6-2 or TRBV6-3; 10 nucleotides agree with TRBD2. The CDR3 region is CASIASGLAIYNEQFF. CDR3 nucleotides: TGTGCCAGCATCGCCTCGGGACTAGCGATCTACAATGAGCAGTTCTTC.